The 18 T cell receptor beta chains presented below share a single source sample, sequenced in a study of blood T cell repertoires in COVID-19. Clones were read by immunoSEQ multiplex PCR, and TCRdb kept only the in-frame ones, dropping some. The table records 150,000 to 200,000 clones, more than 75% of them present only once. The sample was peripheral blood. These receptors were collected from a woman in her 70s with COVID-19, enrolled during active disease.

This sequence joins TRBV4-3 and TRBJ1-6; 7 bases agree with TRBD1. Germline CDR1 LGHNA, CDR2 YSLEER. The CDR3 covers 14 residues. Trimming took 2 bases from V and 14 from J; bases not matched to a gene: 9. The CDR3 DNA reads TGCGCCAGCAGCCAACGACAGGGCGAGGGCTCCCTCCACTTT. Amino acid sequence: CASSQRQGEGSLHF.

DNA for the CDR3: TGTGCCAGCAGCTTATTTCCCCGGGATTCAGGGGCTAACTATGGCTACACCTTC. Translating it yields CASSLFPRDSGANYGYTF. This chain links TRBV7-9 with TRBJ1-2, with a weak D call TRBD1 (6 bases). The V and J ends lost 2 bases and 0 bases respectively, with 19 bases between them. The V gene's germline CDR1 is SEHNR and CDR2 FQNEAQ (reference sequence). The CDR3 totals 18 residues.

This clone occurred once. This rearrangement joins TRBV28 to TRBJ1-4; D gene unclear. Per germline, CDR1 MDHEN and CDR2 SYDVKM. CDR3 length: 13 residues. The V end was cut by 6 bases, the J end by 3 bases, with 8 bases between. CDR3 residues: CASRKRANEKLFF. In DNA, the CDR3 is TGTGCCAGCAGGAAACGGGCTAATGAAAAACTGTTTTTT. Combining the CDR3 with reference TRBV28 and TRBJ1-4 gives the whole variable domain DVKVTQSSRYLVKRTGEKVFLECVQDMDHENMFWYRQDPGLGLRLIYFSYDVKMKEKGDIPEGYSVSREKKERFSLILESASTNQTSMYLCASRKRANEKLFFGSGTQLSVL.

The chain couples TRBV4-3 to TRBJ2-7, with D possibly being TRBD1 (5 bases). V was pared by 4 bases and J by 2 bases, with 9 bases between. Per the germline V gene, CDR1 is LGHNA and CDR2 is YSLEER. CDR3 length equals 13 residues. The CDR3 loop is CASSPRVAYEQYF. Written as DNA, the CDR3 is TGCGCCAGCAGCCCCAGGGTTGCCTACGAGCAGTACTTC.

CDR3 sequence (DNA): TGTGCCAGCAGCTTAGGCCTAGCGGGAGGTCTAACTGGTCGTTCCGAGCAGTACTTC. This sequence encodes CASSLGLAGGLTGRSEQYF. V usage is TRBV7-9 and J usage is TRBJ2-7; 11 bases line up with TRBD2. The CDR3 is 19 residues long. The V segment lost 1 base and the J segment 6 bases; nucleotides outside the gene matches: 17. CDR1 and CDR2 (germline): SEHNR, FQNEAQ (reference sequence).

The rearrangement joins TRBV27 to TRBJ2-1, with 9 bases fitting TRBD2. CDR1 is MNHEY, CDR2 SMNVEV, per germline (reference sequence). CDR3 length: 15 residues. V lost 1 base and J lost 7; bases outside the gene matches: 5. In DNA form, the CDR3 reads TGTGCCAGCAGTTTATGGCTAGCGGGGATAAATGAGCAGTTCTTC. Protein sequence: CASSLWLAGINEQFF.

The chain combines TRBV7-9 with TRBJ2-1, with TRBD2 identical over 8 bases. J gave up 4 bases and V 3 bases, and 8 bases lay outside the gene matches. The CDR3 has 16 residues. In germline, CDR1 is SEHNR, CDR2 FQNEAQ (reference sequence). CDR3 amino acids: CASSFQTGLVYNEQFF. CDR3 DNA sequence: TGTGCCAGCAGCTTTCAAACGGGACTAGTTTACAATGAGCAGTTCTTC.

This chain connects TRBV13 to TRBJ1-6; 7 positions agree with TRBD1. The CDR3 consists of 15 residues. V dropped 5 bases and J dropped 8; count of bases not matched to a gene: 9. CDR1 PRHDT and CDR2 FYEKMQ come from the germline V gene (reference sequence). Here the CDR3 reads CASSKNRGRDSPLHF. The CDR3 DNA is TGTGCCAGCAGCAAGAACAGGGGAAGGGATTCACCCCTCCACTTT.

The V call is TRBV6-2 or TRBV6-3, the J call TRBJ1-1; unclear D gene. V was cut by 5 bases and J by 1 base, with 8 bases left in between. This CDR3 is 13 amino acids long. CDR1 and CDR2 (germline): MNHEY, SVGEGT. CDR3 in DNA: TGTGCCAGCAGTCAGACACCGAACACTGAAGCTTTCTTT. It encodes CASSQTPNTEAFF.

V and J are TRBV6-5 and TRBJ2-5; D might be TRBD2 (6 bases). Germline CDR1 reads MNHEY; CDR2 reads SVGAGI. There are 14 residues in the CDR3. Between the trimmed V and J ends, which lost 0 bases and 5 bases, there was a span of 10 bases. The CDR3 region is CASSYSGGGETQYF. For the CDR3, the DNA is TGTGCCAGCAGTTACTCGGGGGGTGGGGAGACCCAGTACTTC.

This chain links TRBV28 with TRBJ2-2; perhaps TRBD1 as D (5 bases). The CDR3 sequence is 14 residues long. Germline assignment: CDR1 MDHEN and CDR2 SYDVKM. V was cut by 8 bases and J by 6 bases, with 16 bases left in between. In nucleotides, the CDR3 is TGTGCCAGCCGGCGGCAGGGTGGCTCCGGGGAGCTGTTTTTT. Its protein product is CASRRQGGSGELFF.

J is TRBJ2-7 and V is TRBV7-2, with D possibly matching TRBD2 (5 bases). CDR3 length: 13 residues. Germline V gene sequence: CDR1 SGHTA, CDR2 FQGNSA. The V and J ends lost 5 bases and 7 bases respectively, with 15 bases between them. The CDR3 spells CASSPGPREEQYF. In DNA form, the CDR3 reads TGTGCCAGCAGCCCAGGCCCTAGGGAGGAGCAGTACTTC.

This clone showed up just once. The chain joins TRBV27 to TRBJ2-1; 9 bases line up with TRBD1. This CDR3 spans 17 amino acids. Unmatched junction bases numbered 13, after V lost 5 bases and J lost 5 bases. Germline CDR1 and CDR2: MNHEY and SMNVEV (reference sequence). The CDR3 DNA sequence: TGTGCCAGCAGTCCAAACCCGACAGGGGGAATAGACAATGAGCAGTTCTTC. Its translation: CASSPNPTGGIDNEQFF.

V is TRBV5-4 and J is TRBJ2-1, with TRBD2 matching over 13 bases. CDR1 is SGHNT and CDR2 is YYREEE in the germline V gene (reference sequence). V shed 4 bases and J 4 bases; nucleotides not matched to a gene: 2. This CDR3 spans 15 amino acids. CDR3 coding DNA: TGTGCCAGCAGCCAGACTAGCGGGAGGTACAATGAGCAGTTCTTC. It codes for CASSQTSGRYNEQFF.

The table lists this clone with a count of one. The CDR3 coding sequence is TGTGCCAGCAGCTTAATATCCGCCGGGGAGCTGTTTTTT. As protein: CASSLISAGELFF. J is TRBJ2-2 and V is TRBV7-3; D gene uncertain. Looked up from germline, CDR1 is SGHTA and CDR2 is FQGTGA. The V end lost 1 base, the J end lost 6 bases, and 6 bases lay between the germline ends. The CDR3 spans 13 residues.

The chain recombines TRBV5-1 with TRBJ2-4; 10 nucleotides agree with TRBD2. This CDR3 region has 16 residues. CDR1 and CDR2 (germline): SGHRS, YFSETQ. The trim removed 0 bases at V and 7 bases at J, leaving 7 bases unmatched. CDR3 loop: CASSLGPSGSWNIQYF. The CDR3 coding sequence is TGCGCCAGCAGCTTGGGTCCTAGCGGGAGTTGGAACATTCAGTACTTC.

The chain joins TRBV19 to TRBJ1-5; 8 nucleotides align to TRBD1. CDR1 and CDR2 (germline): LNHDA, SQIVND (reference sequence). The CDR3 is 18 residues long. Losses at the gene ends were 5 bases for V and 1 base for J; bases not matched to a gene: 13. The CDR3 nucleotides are TGTGCCAGTAGTCCTTACAGGGGGAAGTACGTAAGCAATCAGCCCCAGCATTTT. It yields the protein CASSPYRGKYVSNQPQHF.

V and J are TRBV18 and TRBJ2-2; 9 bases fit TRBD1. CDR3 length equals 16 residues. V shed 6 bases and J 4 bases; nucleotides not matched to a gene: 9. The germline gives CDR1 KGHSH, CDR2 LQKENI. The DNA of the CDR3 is TGTGCCAGCTCCCCGAAGGGACAGGGCGTCACCGGGGAGCTGTTTTTT. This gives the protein CASSPKGQGVTGELFF.